This T cell receptor (beta chain) comes out of a study of early T cells in non-severe SARS-CoV-2 infection. Study overall: Alpha and beta chains were unpaired, from unsorted whole-blood bulk RNA.

In the library, individual cDNA molecules carried attached unique molecular identifiers. Each CDR3 protein gets one entry after TCRdb re-called the 5' RACE reads with MiXCR. The sample shows roughly 110,000 distinct CDR3 sequences, around 10% of them seen only once. This clonotype was counted between two and nine times. Its specificity is unknown. Study-level findings and limits: Clonotype matching in VDJdb favored anti-spike CD8 responses and did not capture private and CD4 specificities.

The sequence came from an adult who was a healthcare worker with PCR-confirmed SARS-CoV-2 infection or an uninfected control (not recorded which). The sample taken for sequencing was whole blood.

CDR3 nucleotides: TGTGCCAGCAAACAGGGGGAGCACTACAATGAGCAGTTCTTC. Translating it yields CASKQGEHYNEQFF. The genes are TRBV7-9 and TRBJ2-1; 8 bases align to TRBD1. Germline V CDR1 and CDR2: SEHNR, FQNEAQ (reference sequence). V trimming: 7 bases; J trimming: 3 bases; junction bases outside the gene matches: 5. This CDR3 is 14 amino acids long.